One sample yielded the 15 T cell receptor beta chains listed below, sequenced in a study of response to subunit inactivated influenza vaccine. TCRdb reanalysed the RT-PCR reads using MiXCR and keeps one entry per CDR3 protein. Of 300,000 to 350,000 distinct CDR3 sequences detected, 21% appear once; the ten largest clones hold around 9.6%. The sequencing here drew on PBMCs from blood, taken less than 22 months after vaccination. Source of these receptors: a man aged 50 to 69 who received an inactivated influenza vaccine.

This clonotype has more than one count but fewer than ten. The V gene is TRBV4-2, the J gene TRBJ2-3, with TRBD2 matching over 7 bases. CDR1 is LGHNA and CDR2 is YNFKEQ in the germline V gene. With V trimmed by 0 bases and J by 4 bases, 7 bases remained unmatched. This CDR3 has 16 amino acids. This CDR3 is CASSQDLTGGPDTQYF. The CDR3 DNA follows: TGTGCCAGCAGCCAAGATCTCACGGGAGGACCAGATACGCAGTATTTT.

The rearrangement joins TRBV5-1 to TRBJ1-1; TRBD1 is a possible D gene (5 bases). V dropped 1 base and J dropped 3 bases, with 10 bases sitting between them. Germline V lookup: CDR1 SGHRS, CDR2 YFSETQ. The CDR3 is 14 amino acids. The CDR3 DNA sequence: TGCGCCAGCAGCTTGCAGGGTGTGGACACTGAAGCTTTCTTT. As protein: CASSLQGVDTEAFF.

With regard to this clonotype: The junction does not match germline at one end; this may be a read error. This chain uses TRBV5-1 with TRBJ2-3; TRBD1 might be the D (5 bases). CDR1 SGHRS and CDR2 YFSETQ come from the germline V gene. This CDR3 region has 12 residues. CDR3 residues: CAGSLQGDTQYF. CDR3 coding DNA: TGCGCCGGCAGCTTGCAGGGAGATACGCAGTATTTT.

V and J are TRBV7-2 and TRBJ2-1; tentatively, D is TRBD1 or TRBD2 (5 bases each). The CDR3 extends over 14 amino acids. Germline CDR1 and CDR2: SGHTA and FQGNSA. The V end lost 4 bases, the J end lost 2 bases, and 9 bases lay between the germline ends. The CDR3 nucleotides are TGTGCCAGCAGCTCAGGGACCCCCTACAATGAGCAGTTCTTC. Its translation is CASSSGTPYNEQFF.

This chain uses TRBV7-9 with TRBJ1-5; 10 bases are a match to TRBD1. J lost 3 bases, V lost 5 bases, and 7 bases had no gene match. The CDR3 is 16 residues long. Germline V CDR1 and CDR2: SEHNR, FQNEAQ (reference sequence). DNA of the CDR3: TGTGCCAGCAGCCCGGGACAGGGGCGATTCAATCAGCCCCAGCATTTT. Amino acid sequence: CASSPGQGRFNQPQHF.

The sample holds a few counts of this clonotype. This chain joins TRBV9 and TRBJ2-2; 8 bases are shared with TRBD1. This CDR3 has 15 residues. Germline CDR1 SGDLS, CDR2 YYNGEE. V lost 0 bases and J lost 4; bases outside the gene matches: 2. The CDR3 region is CASSVVGQVTGELFF. DNA for the CDR3: TGTGCCAGCAGCGTAGTGGGACAGGTCACCGGGGAGCTGTTTTTT.

This clonotype was detected ten times or more. V and J are TRBV12-3 or TRBV12-4 and TRBJ1-1; no clear D. Trimming pared 6 bases from V and 5 bases from J, leaving 10 bases between. CDR3 size: 12 residues. CDR3 protein: CASRHASTEAFF. In DNA form, the CDR3 reads TGTGCCAGCAGACACGCTAGTACTGAAGCTTTCTTT.

Only a few counts were recorded for this clonotype. The CDR3 DNA is TGTGCCAGCAGTTACGCAGGTGCAGGGGGGTCCTACGAGCAGTACTTC. Translating it yields CASSYAGAGGSYEQYF. The rearrangement joins TRBV12-3 or TRBV12-4 to TRBJ2-7; TRBD1 is a possible D gene (7 bases). This CDR3 spans 16 amino acids. V lost 4 bases and J lost 1, with 17 bases in between.

CDR3 in DNA: TGTGCCAGCAGTGTCAGGGACGTTTGGGATAGCAATCAGCCCCAGCATTTT. It specifies CASSVRDVWDSNQPQHF. V is TRBV6-2 or TRBV6-3 and J is TRBJ1-5; tentative D call: TRBD1 (5 bases). The CDR3 runs to 17 residues. Germline V gene sequence: CDR1 MNHEY, CDR2 SVGEGT. Trimming took off 5 bases at V and 0 bases at J, with 17 bases between the two ends.

V and J are TRBV5-1 and TRBJ1-1; D unresolved. Per the germline V gene, CDR1 is SGHRS and CDR2 is YFSETQ. Trimming stripped 5 bases from V and 1 base from J, with 9 bases between. CDR3 length: 13 amino acids. DNA of the CDR3: TGCGCCAGCAGTACCGAATCGAACACTGAAGCTTTCTTT. It specifies CASSTESNTEAFF.

This chain links TRBV27 with TRBJ2-3; TRBD2 aligns across 14 bases. CDR1 and CDR2 (germline): MNHEY, SMNVEV (reference sequence). V lost 2 bases and J lost 0; bases outside the gene matches: 13. CDR3 length: 21 residues. In DNA form, the CDR3 reads TGTGCCAGCAGTTTACGCCCCCCGGGACTAGCGGGGGTAGCTAGCACAGATACGCAGTATTTT. Its protein product is CASSLRPPGLAGVASTDTQYF.

This clonotype was detected a few times. This chain links TRBV15 with TRBJ2-7; 7 nucleotides agree with TRBD1. With V trimmed by 4 bases and J by 2 bases, 2 bases remained unmatched. The CDR3 is 13 amino acids. Germline V gene lookup returns CDR1 LNHNV and CDR2 YYDKDF (reference sequence). CDR3 protein: CATSKGTAYEQYF. DNA for the CDR3: TGTGCCACCAGCAAAGGGACAGCCTACGAGCAGTACTTC.

This clonotype was detected only a few times. V and J are TRBV6-6 and TRBJ2-7; 9 bases agree with TRBD1. Germline lookup yields CDR1 MNHNY and CDR2 SVGAGI (reference sequence). There are 15 residues in the CDR3. Germline trimming cut 6 bases from V and 3 bases from J; bases unmatched to any gene: 9. The CDR3 sequence: CASRTTGTGIYEQYF. DNA of the CDR3: TGTGCCAGCAGAACTACCGGGACAGGGATCTACGAGCAGTACTTC.

CDR3 region: CASSPRQGIAGELFF. CDR3 nucleotides: TGTGCCAGCAGCCCGCGACAGGGCATTGCCGGGGAGCTGTTTTTT. The chain carries TRBV9 and TRBJ2-2; TRBD1 matches 7 bases. Germline V gene data show CDR1 as SGDLS and CDR2 as YYNGEE. V shed 4 bases and J 6 bases; nucleotides not matched to a gene: 9. This CDR3 is 15 amino acids long.

A word on this clonotype: This CDR3 fails to terminate in the conserved phenylalanine or tryptophan, so it likely reflects a read error. The chain joins TRBV7-9 to TRBJ2-1; perhaps TRBD1 as D (6 bases). This CDR3 has 14 amino acids. V was cut by 5 bases and J by 2 bases, with 10 bases left in between. Germline CDR1 is SEHNR and CDR2 is FQNEAQ (reference sequence). In DNA, the CDR3 is TGTGCCAGCAGCCCGCAGGGGACCTACAATGAGCAGTTCCTC. Translation: CASSPQGTYNEQFL.